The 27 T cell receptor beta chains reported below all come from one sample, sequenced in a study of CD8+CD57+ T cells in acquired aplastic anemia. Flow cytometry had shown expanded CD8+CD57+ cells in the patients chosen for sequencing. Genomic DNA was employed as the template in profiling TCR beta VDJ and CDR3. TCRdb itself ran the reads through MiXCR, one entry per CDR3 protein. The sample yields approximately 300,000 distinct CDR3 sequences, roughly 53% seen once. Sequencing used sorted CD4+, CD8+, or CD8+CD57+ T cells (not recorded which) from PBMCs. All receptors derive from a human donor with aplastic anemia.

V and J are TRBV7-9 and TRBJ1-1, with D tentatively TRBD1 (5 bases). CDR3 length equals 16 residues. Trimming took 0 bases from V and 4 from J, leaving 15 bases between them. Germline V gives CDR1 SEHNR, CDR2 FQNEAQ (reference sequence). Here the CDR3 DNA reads TGTGCCAGCAGCTTAGCGCCTTTCAGGGTTCGCACTGAAGCTTTCTTT. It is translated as CASSLAPFRVRTEAFF.

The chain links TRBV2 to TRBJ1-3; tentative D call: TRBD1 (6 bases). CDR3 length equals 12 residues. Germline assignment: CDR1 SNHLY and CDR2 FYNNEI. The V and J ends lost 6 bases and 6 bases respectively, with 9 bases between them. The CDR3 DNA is TGTGCCAGCAGGAGGGGGACAAACACCATATATTTT. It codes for CASRRGTNTIYF.

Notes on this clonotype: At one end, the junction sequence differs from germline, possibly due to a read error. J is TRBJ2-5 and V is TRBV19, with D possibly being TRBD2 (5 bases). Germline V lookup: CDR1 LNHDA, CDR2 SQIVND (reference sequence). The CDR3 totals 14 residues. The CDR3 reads CASSIGLAGETQCF. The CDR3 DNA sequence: TGTGCCAGTAGTATTGGGCTAGCCGGAGAGACCCAGTGCTTC.

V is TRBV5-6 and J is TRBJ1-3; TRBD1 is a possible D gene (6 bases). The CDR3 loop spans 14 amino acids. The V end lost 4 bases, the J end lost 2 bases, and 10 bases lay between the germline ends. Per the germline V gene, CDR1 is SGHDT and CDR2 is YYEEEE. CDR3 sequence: CASSTGFAGNTIYF. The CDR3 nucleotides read TGTGCCAGCAGCACAGGGTTTGCTGGAAACACCATATATTTT.

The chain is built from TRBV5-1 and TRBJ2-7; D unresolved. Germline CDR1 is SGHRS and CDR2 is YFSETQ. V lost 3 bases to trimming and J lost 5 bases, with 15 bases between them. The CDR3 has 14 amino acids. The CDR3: CASSSVDPYDEQYF. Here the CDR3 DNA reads TGCGCCAGCAGCTCGGTAGACCCCTACGACGAGCAGTACTTC.

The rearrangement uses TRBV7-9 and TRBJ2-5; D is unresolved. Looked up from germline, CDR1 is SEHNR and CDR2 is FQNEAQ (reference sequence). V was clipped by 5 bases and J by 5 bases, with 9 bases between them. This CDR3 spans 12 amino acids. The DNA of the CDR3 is TGTGCCAGCAGCGACAATCGGGAGACCCAGTACTTC. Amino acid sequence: CASSDNRETQYF. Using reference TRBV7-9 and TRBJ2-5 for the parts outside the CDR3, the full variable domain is DTGVSQNPRHKITKRGQNVTFRCDPISEHNRLYWYRQTLGQGPEFLTYFQNEAQLEKSRLLSDRFSAERPKGSFSTLEIQRTEQGDSAMYLCASSDNRETQYFGPGTRLLVL.

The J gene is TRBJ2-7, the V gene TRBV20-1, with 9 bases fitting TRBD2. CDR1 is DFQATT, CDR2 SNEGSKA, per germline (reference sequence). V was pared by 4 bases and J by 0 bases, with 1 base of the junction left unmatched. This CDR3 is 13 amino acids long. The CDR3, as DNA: TGCAGTGCTACTAGCGGGGACTCCTACGAGCAGTACTTC. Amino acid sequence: CSATSGDSYEQYF.

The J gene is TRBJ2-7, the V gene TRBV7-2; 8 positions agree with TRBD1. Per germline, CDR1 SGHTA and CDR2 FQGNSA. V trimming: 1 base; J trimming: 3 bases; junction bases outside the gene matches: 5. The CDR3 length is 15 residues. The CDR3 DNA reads TGTGCCAGCAGCTTAGAGGAAACAGGGGGCTACGAGCAGTACTTC. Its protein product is CASSLEETGGYEQYF.

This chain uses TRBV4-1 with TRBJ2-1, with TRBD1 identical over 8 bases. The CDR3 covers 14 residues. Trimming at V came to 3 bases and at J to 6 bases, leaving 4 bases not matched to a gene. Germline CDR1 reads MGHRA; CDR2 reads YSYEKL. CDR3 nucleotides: TGCGCCAGCAGCCACCCGGGACAGGCCAATGAGCAGTTCTTC. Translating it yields CASSHPGQANEQFF.

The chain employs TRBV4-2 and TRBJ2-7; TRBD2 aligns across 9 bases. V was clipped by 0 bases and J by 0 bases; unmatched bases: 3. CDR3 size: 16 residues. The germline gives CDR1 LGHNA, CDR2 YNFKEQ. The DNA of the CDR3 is TGTGCCAGCAGCCAAGAGCTTAGCGGGGGCTCCTACGAGCAGTACTTC. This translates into CASSQELSGGSYEQYF.

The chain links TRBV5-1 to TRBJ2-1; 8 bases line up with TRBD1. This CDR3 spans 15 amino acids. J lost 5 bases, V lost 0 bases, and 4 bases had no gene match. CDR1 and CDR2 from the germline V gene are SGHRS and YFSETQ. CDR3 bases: TGCGCCAGCAGCTTGGTCCCGACAGGGGACAATGAGCAGTTCTTC. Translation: CASSLVPTGDNEQFF.

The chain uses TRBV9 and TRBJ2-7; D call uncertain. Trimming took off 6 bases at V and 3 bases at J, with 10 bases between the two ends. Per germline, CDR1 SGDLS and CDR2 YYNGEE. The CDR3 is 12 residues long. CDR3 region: CASTQVGYEQYF. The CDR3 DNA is TGTGCCAGCACCCAGGTGGGCTACGAGCAGTACTTC.

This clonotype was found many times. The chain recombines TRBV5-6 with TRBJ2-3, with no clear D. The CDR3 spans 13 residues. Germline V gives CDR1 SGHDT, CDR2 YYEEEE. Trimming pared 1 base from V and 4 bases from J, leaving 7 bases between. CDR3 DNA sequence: TGTGCCAGCAGCTTGCCGGTCTCAGATACGCAGTATTTT. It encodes CASSLPVSDTQYF.

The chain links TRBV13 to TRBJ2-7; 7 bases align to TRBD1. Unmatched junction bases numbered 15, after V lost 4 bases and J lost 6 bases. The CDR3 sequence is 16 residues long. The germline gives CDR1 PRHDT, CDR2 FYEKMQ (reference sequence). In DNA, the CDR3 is TGTGCCAGCAGCTCCCAGGGGGATCGGGCTACCTCCGAGCAGTACTTC. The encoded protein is CASSSQGDRATSEQYF.

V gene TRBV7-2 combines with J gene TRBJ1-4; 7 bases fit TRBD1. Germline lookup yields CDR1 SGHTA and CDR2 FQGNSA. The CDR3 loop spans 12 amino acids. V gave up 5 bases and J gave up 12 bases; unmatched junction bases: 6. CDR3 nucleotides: TGTGCCAGCAGCCCTGACAGGGTACAACTGTTTTTT. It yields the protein CASSPDRVQLFF.

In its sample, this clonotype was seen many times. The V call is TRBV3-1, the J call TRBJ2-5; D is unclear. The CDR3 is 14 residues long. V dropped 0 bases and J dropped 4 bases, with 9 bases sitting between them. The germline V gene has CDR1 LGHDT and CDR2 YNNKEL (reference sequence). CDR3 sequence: CASSQDGRRETQYF. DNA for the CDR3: TGTGCCAGCAGCCAAGATGGTAGGCGAGAGACCCAGTACTTC.

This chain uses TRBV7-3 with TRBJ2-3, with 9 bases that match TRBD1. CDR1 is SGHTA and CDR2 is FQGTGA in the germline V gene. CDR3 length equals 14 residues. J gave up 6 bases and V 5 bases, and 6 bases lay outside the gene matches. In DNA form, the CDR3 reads TGTGCCAGCAGCCCGGGACAGGGTTACGATACGCAGTATTTT. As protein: CASSPGQGYDTQYF.

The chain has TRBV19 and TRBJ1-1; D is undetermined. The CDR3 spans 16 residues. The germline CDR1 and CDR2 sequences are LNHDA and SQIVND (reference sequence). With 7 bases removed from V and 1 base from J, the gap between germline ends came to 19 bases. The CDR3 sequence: CASTLIVGGSNTEAFF. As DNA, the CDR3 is TGTGCCAGTACCCTAATAGTAGGCGGATCGAACACTGAAGCTTTCTTT.

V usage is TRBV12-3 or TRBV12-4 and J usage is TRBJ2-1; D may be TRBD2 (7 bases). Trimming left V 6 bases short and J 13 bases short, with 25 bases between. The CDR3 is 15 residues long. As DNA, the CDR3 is TGTGCCAGCAGCCAGACTGCACAGGGAGGGGCGAAACAGTTCTTC. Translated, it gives CASSQTAQGGAKQFF.

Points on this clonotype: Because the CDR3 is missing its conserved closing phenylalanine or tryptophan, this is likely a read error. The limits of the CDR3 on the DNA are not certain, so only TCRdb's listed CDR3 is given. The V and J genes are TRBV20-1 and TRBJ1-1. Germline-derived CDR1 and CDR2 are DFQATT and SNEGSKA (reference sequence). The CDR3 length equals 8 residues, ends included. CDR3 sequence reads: CSARPAWM.

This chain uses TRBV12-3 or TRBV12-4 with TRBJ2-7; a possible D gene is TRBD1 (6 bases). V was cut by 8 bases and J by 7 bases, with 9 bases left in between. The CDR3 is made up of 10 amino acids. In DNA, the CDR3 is TGTGCCAGCGGTCAGGGGGAGCAGTACTTC. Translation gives CASGQGEQYF.

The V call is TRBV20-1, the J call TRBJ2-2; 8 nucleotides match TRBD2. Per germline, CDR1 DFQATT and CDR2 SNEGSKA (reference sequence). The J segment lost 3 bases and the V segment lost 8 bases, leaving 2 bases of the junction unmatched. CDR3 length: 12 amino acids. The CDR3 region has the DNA TGCAGTAGCGGGAGATACACCGGGGAGCTGTTTTTT. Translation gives CSSGRYTGELFF.

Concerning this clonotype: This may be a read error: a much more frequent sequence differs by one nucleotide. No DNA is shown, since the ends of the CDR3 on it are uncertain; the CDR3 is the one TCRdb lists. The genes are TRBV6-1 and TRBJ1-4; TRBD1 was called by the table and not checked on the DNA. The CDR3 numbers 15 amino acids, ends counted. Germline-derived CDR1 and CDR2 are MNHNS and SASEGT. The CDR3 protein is CASSDSGQGNERLFF.

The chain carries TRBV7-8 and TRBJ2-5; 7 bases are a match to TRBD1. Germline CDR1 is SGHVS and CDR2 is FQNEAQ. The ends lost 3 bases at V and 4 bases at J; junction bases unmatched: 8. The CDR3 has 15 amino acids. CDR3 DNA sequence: TGTGCCAGCAGCTTTGACAGGGACCTTGGAGAGACCCAGTACTTC. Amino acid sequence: CASSFDRDLGETQYF. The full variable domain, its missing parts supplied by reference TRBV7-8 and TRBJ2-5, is GAGVSQSPRYKVAKRGQDVALRCDPISGHVSLFWYQQALGQGPEFLTYFQNEAQLDKSGLPSDRFFAERPEGSVSTLKIQRTQQEDSAVYLCASSFDRDLGETQYFGPGTRLLVL.

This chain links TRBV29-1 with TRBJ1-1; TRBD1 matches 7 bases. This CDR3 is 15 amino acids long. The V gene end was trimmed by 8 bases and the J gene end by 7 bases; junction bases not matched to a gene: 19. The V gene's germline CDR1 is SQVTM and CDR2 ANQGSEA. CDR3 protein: CSSCGQGGKEREAFF. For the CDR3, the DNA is TGCAGCTCTTGCGGGCAGGGGGGAAAGGAACGTGAAGCTTTCTTT.

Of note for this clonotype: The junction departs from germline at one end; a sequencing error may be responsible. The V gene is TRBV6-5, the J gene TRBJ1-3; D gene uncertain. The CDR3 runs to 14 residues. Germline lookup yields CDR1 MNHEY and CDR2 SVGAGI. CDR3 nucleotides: TGTGCCAGCAGCTCGGGTAGCTCTGGAATCACCATATATTTT. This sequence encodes CASSSGSSGITIYF.

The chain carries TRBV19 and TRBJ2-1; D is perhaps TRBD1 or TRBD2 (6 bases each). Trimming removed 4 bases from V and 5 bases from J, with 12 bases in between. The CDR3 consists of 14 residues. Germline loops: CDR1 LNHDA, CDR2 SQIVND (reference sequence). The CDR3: CASSKGGDNNEQFF. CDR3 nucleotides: TGTGCCAGTAGTAAGGGGGGTGACAACAATGAGCAGTTCTTC.